This T cell receptor (beta chain) was captured by sequencing in a study of cytomegalovirus exposure and HLA in healthy donors. Study-level results: CMV serostatus was the only immune exposure information that was available. A prior analysis recorded that most TCR beta V segments were productive about 87% or about 30% of the time. Most CMV-associated TCR beta chains were later found to appear HLA-restricted.

Researchers ran the PCR with 60 Vbeta and 13 Jbeta primers. The method was immunoSEQ multiplex PCR; TCRdb's version includes in-frame clones alone and lacks a portion of them. This table holds fewer than 200,000 clones, approximately 80% found once. Regarding this clone: Its antigen is currently unknown.

Healthy individuals who donated bone marrow served as the donors. There are 13 residues in the CDR3. Germline V gene data show CDR1 as SGHRS and CDR2 as YFSETQ. The V gene end was trimmed by 5 bases and the J gene end by 5 bases; junction bases not matched to a gene: 5. This sequence originates from a woman aged 45-65 years in good health and CMV-seropositive. The specimen sequenced was PBMCs. The V gene is TRBV5-1, the J gene TRBJ1-2, with 8 bases fitting TRBD1. The CDR3 protein is CASRTQGAYGYTF. In DNA form, the CDR3 reads TGCGCCAGCAGGACCCAGGGGGCTTATGGCTACACCTTC.